The subject of this entry is one T cell receptor beta chain. In the source study's methods: Researchers report that nucleated cell counts were estimated from reference gene primer amplification. Profiled with immunoSEQ multiplex PCR; TCRdb holds only in-frame clones, not every one. The V and J calls and the clone size are those of that table, but D and trimming were determined from the DNA. This sample has just under 45,000 clones; 87% occur once, and the top ten carry roughly 25%. The data derive from a study of blood T cell repertoires in COVID-19. Study-wide background: COVID-19 samples, acute and convalescent, were from the United States, Italy and Spain. The analysed material was cDNA or gDNA that came from T cells, B-cell-depleted T cells, or PBMCs.

In germline, CDR1 is MDHEN, CDR2 SYDVKM. This CDR3 is 15 amino acids long. After removal of 2 bases from V and 5 bases from J, the junction contained 4 bases not matched to a gene. The source material was peripheral blood. This TCR was recovered from a woman of 80 years or more in a cohort sampled during active or convalescent COVID-19. This sequence joins TRBV28 and TRBJ1-5; 9 bases are a match to TRBD1. The CDR3 loop reads CASSLEGTGYQPQHF. CDR3 in DNA: TGTGCCAGCAGTTTAGAGGGGACAGGGTATCAGCCCCAGCATTTT.